This T cell receptor beta chain was found in a study of cytomegalovirus exposure and HLA in healthy donors. Comments on this clone: The antigen is undetermined.

The V and J ends lost 2 bases and 2 bases, in that order; junction bases with no gene match: 0. Germline V gene lookup returns CDR1 LNHDA and CDR2 SQIVND (reference sequence). CDR3 length: 13 amino acids. Use of 60 Vbeta and 13 Jbeta primers characterized the PCR. Produced via immunoSEQ multiplex PCR; TCRdb's table is partial and in-frame only. The sample carries about 160,000 clones, about 80% recorded once. Study-level findings and limits: In a later analysis, the majority of CMV-associated beta chains seemingly showed HLA restriction.

This sequence joins TRBV19 and TRBJ2-7, with 7 bases fitting TRBD1. The sample consisted of PBMCs. This TCR was recovered from a man younger than 45 in good health and CMV-seronegative. DNA for the CDR3: TGTGCCAGTAGTATACAGGGGGCCTACGAGCAGTACTTC. This translates into CASSIQGAYEQYF.